This TCR beta chain was captured in a study of cytomegalovirus exposure and HLA in healthy donors. In regard to this clone: The antigen remains undetermined.

Germline V gene sequence: CDR1 SNHLY, CDR2 FYNNEI. The ends were cut back, 5 bases at V and 2 bases at J, with 22 bases in the middle. This CDR3 contains 17 residues. Study findings and constraints: In a later analysis, at a false discovery rate of 0.05, some 17,000 TCR beta sequences were associated with HLA alleles.

60 Vbeta and 13 Jbeta primers were used in PCR. Generated by immunoSEQ multiplex PCR, the TCRdb table keeps only in-frame clones and is missing some. The repertoire holds 150,000 to 200,000 clones, with roughly 77% as singletons. The chain combines TRBV2 with TRBJ2-7, with D possibly matching TRBD2 (6 bases). Sequencing used PBMCs. This receptor was identified in a woman aged 45-65 years in good health and CMV-seronegative. The chain's CDR3 is CASSTTTSWLTTYEQYF. As DNA, the CDR3 is TGTGCCAGCAGTACCACAACTAGCTGGTTGACCACCTACGAGCAGTACTTC.